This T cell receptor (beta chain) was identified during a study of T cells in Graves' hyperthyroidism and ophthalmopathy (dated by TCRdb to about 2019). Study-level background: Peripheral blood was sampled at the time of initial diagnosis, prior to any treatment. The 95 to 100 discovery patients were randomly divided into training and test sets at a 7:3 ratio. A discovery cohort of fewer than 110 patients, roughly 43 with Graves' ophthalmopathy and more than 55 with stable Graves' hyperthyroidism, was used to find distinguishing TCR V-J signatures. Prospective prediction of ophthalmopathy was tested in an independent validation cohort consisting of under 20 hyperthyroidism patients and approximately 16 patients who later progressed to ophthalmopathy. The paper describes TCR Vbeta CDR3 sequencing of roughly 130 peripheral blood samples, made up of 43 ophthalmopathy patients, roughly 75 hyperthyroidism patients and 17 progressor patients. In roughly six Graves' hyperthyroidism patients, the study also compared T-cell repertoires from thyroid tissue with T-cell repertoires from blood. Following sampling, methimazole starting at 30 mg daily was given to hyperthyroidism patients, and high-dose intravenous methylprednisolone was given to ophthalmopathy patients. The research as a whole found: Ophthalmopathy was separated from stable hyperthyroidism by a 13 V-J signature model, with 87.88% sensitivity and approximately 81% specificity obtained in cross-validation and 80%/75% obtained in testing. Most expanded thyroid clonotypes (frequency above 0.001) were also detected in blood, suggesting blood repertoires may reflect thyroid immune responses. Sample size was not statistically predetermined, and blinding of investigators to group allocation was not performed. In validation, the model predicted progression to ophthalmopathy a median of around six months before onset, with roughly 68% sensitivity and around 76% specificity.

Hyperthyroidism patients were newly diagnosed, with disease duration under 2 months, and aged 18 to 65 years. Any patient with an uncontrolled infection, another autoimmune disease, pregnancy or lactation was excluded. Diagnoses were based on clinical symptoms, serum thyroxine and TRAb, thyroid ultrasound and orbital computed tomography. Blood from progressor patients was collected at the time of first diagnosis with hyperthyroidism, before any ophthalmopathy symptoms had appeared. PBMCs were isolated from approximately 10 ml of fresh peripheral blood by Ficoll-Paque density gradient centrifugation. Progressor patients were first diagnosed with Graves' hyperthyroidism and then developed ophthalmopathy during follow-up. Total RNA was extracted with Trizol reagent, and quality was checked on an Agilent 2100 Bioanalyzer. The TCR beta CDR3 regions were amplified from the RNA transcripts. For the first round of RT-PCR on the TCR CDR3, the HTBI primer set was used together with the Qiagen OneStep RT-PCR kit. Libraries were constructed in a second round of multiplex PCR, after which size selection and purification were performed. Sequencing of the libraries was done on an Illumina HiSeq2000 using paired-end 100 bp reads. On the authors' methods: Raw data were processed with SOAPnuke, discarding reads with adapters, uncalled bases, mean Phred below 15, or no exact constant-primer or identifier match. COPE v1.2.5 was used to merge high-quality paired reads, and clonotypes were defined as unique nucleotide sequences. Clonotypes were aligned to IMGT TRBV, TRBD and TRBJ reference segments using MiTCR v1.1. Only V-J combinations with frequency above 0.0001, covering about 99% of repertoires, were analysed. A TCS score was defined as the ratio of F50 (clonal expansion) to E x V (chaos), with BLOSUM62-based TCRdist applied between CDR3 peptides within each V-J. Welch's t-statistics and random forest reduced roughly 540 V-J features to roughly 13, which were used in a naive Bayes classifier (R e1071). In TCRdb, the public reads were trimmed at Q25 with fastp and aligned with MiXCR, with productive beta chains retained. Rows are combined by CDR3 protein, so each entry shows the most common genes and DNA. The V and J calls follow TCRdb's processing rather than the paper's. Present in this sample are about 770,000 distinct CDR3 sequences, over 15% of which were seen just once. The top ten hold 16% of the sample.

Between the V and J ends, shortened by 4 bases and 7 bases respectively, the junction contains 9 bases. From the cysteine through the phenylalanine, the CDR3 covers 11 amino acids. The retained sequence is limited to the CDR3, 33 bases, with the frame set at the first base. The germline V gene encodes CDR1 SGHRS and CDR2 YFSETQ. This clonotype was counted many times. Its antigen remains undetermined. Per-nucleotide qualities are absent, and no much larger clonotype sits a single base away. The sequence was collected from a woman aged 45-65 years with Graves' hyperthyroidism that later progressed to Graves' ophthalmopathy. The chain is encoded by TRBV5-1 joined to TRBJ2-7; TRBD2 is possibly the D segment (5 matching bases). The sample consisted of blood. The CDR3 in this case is CASSLGLEQYF. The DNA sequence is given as TGCGCCAGCAGCCTCGGACTGGAGCAGTACTTC. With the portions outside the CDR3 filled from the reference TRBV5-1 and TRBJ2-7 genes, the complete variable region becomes KAGVTQTPRYLIKTRGQQVTLSCSPISGHRSVSWYQQTPGQGLQFLFEYFSETQRNKGNFPGRFSGRQFSNSRSEMNVSTLELGDSALYLCASSLGLEQYFGPGTRLTVT.